Only a few counts were recorded for the clone carrying this T cell receptor (beta chain). What it binds is not known. Looked up from germline, CDR1 is MDHEN and CDR2 is SYDVKM. Trimming at V came to 2 bases and at J to 4 bases, leaving 3 bases not matched to a gene. The CDR3 length is 14 residues. MiXCR, applied by TCRdb to the RACE reads, yields one record per CDR3 protein. The sample lists 75,000 to 100,000 distinct CDR3 sequences; 7% to 10% were seen once. These data belong to a study of human T cells and chemical hapten exposure. Study information: Sensitization used 2% DPC on around 2 cm by around 2 cm upper inner arm skin.

Time point defined: patch test 2, 6 weeks after DPC sensitization. Treatment in this sample: therapeutic diphenylcyclopropenone sensitization with weekly scalp DPC. Blood sampling occurred before each patch-test application. The study, taken as a whole, reports: Among expanded TCRs, significantly more large CDR3 similarity clusters formed than among controls.

This sequence originates from a woman aged 40 to 49 with alopecia areata. Some clones in this sample may be carry-over from other donors' samples. The sequences come from whole blood, collected in connection with sensitization to the hapten diphenylcyclopropenone (DPC). The J gene is TRBJ2-5, the V gene TRBV28; 8 bases line up with TRBD1. Here the CDR3 DNA reads TGTGCCAGCAGTTTAAACGACAGGGGAGAGACCCAGTACTTC. This sequence encodes CASSLNDRGETQYF.